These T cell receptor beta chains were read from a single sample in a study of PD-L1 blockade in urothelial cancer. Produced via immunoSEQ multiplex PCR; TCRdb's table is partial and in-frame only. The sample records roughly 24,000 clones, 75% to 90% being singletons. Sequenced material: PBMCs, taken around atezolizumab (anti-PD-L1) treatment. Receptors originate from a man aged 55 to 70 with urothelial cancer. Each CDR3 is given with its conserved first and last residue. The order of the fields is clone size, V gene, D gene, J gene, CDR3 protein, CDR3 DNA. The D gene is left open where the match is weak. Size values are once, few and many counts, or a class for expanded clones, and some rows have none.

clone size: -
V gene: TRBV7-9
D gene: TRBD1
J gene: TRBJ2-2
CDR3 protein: CASSLQGRANTGELFF
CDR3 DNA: TGTGCCAGCAGCCTACAGGGGCGGGCGAACACCGGGGAGCTGTTTTTT

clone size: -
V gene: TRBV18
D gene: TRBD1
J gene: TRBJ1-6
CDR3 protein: CASSAARDRGHYSPLHF
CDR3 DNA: TGTGCCAGCTCAGCCGCCCGGGACAGGGGCCATTATTCACCCCTCCACTTT

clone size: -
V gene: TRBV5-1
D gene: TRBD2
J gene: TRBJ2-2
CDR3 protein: CASSFLPQRTSGRSGELFF
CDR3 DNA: TGCGCCAGCAGCTTCCTCCCACAGAGGACTAGCGGGAGATCGGGGGAGCTGTTTTTT

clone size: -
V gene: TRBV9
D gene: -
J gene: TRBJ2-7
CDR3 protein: CASSPSIMAYEQYF
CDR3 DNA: TGTGCCAGCAGTCCTTCTATTATGGCCTACGAGCAGTACTTC

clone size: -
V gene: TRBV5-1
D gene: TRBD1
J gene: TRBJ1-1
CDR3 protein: CASSAGTANTEAFF
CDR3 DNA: TGCGCCAGCAGCGCCGGGACAGCGAACACTGAAGCTTTCTTT

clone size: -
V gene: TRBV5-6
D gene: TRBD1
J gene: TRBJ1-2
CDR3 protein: CASRTRGQGRNYGYTF
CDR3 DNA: TGTGCCAGCAGGACCCGGGGACAGGGGAGGAACTATGGCTACACCTTC

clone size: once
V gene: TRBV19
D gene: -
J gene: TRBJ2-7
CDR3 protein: CASSMVGDSSYEQYF
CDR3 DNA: TGTGCCAGTAGTATGGTAGGGGACTCTTCCTACGAGCAGTACTTC

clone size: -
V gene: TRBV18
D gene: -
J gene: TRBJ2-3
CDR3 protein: CASSPFERYTQYF
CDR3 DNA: TGTGCCAGCTCACCTTTTGAGAGGTATACGCAGTATTTT

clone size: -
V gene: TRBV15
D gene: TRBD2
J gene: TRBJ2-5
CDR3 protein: CATSRDIAGGGETQYF
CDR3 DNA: TGTGCCACCAGCAGAGATATAGCGGGGGGCGGGGAGACCCAGTACTTC

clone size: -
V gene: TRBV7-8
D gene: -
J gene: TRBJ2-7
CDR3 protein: CASRAGRLTYEQYF
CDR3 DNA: TGTGCCAGCAGGGCCGGCAGGCTAACCTACGAGCAGTACTTC

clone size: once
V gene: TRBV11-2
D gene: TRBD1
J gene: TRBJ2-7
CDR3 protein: CASSPIARTGTYEQYF
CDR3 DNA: TGTGCCAGCAGCCCCATAGCCAGGACAGGCACCTACGAGCAGTACTTC

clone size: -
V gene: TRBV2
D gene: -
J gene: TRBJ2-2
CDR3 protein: CASSYREAGELFF
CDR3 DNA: TGTGCCAGCAGTTACAGGGAAGCCGGGGAGCTGTTTTTT

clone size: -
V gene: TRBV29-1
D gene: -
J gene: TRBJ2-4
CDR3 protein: CSGGEPKNIQYF
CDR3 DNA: TGCAGCGGGGGCGAGCCCAAAAACATTCAGTACTTC

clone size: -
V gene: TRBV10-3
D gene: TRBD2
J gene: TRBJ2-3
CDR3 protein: CAISSGGAEDTQYF
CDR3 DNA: TGTGCCATCAGCTCCGGGGGGGCAGAAGATACGCAGTATTTT

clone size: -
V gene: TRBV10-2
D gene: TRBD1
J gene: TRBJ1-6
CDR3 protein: CASSRDRDDNSPLHF
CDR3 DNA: TGCGCCAGCAGTAGGGACAGGGACGATAATTCACCCCTCCACTTT

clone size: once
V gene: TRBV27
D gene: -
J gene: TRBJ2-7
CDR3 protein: CASSFGRNTYEQYF
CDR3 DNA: TGTGCCAGCAGTTTTGGGAGAAACACCTACGAGCAGTACTTC

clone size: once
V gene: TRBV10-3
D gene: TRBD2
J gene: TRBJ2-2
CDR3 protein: CAISESGLAGVETGELFF
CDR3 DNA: TGTGCCATCAGTGAGTCCGGCCTAGCGGGAGTAGAGACCGGGGAGCTGTTTTTT

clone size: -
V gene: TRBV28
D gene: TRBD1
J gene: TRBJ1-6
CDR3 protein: CASSSLLDREYNSPLHF
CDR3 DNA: TGTGCCAGCAGTTCCCTCTTGGACAGGGAATATAATTCACCCCTCCACTTT

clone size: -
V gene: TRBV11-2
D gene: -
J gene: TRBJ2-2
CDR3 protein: CAGRQDYTGELFF
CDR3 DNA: TGTGCCGGGCGGCAGGACTACACCGGGGAGCTGTTTTTT

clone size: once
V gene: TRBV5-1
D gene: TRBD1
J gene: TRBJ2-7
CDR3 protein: CASSLTTGRGYEQYF
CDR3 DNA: TGCGCCAGCAGCCTTACGACAGGGAGAGGATACGAGCAGTACTTC

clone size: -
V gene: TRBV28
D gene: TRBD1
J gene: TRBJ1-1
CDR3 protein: CASPDPVTGVTEAFF
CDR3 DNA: TGTGCCAGCCCAGACCCTGTGACAGGGGTTACTGAAGCTTTCTTT

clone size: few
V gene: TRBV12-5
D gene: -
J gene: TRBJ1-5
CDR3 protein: CASGLVQVPGFNQPQHF
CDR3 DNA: TGTGCTAGTGGTTTGGTACAGGTACCAGGATTCAATCAGCCCCAGCATTTT

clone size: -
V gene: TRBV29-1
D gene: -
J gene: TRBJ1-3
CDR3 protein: CSGDTGNTIYF
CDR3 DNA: TGCAGCGGGGACACAGGAAACACCATATATTTT

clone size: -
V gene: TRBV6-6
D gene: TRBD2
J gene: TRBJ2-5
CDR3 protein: CASTSGRTVETQYF
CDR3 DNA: TGTGCCAGCACTAGCGGGAGGACGGTAGAGACCCAGTACTTC

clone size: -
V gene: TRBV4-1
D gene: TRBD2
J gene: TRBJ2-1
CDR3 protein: CASSQESGTSGYNEQFF
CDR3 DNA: TGCGCCAGCAGCCAGGAATCCGGGACTAGCGGATACAATGAGCAGTTCTTC

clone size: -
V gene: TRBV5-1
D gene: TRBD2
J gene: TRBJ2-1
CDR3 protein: CASSNSGSIGEQFF
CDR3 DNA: TGCGCCAGCAGCAACAGCGGGAGTATCGGTGAGCAGTTCTTC

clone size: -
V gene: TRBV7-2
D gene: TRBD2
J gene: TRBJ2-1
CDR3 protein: CASSANLRGRLAGQFF
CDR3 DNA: TGTGCCAGCAGCGCCAACCTCAGGGGGCGACTAGCGGGACAGTTCTTC

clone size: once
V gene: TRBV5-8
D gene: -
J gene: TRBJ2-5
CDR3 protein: CASSVRGGETQYF
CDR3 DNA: TGTGCCAGCAGTGTTAGGGGAGGAGAGACCCAGTACTTC

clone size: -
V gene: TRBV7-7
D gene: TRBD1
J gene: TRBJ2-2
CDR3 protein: CASSSGTGAGTGELFF
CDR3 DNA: TGTGCTAGCAGCTCGGGGACAGGGGCGGGCACCGGGGAGCTGTTTTTT